What follows is one T cell receptor beta chain and its context. Some clones are missing from TCRdb's copy, which holds only in-frame ones; the method was immunoSEQ multiplex PCR. The table records more than 70,000 clones, approximately 96% of them present only once. These data are taken from a study of technical replicates of blood from several donors. V shed 5 bases and J shed 2 bases, with 13 bases lying between them. Looked up from germline, CDR1 is LNHDA and CDR2 is SQIVND (reference sequence). CDR3 size: 15 residues. Material for sequencing was T cells isolated from PBMCs. The gene calls are TRBV19 and TRBJ1-5; D is uncertain. The TCR was taken from a human donor in good health. The CDR3 DNA reads TGTGCCAGTAGTGTCTTCGACACGGGCAATCAGCCCCAGCATTTT. Its translation is CASSVFDTGNQPQHF. Complete variable domain (other parts from reference TRBV19 and TRBJ1-5): DGGITQSPKYLFRKEGQNVTLSCEQNLNHDAMYWYRQDPGQGLRLIYYSQIVNDFQKGDIAEGYSVSREKKESFPLTVTSAQKNPTAFYLCASSVFDTGNQPQHFGDGTRLSIL.